Below, 15 T cell receptor beta chains from the same sample are listed, as sequenced in a study of T cells in tuberculosis. Time point denoted: new active TB diagnosis, blood taken before or within 7 days of starting treatment. The repertoire was sequenced with immunoSEQ multiplex PCR; TCRdb's copy has only in-frame clones and lacks some. The sample includes roughly 34,000 clones, approximately 90% of them seen just once. The specimen was PBMCs, collected at tuberculosis diagnosis. The source is an adult with tuberculosis.

The V gene is TRBV6-6, the J gene TRBJ1-6; D gene unclear. The CDR3 is made up of 13 amino acids. V shed 4 bases and J shed 4 bases, with 5 bases lying between them. Germline V gives CDR1 MNHNY, CDR2 SVGAGI (reference sequence). CDR3 protein: CASSSEYNSPLHF. DNA for the CDR3: TGTGCCAGCAGTTCTGAGTATAATTCACCCCTCCACTTT.

The V and J genes are TRBV6-5 and TRBJ1-1, with a weak D call TRBD1 (6 bases). V was trimmed by 7 bases and J by 11 bases, leaving 26 bases between them. There are 15 residues in the CDR3. Germline V CDR1 and CDR2: MNHEY, SVGAGI. CDR3 coding DNA: TGTGCCAGCACCGCCCCCCCGGGCTGGGGGCCTTTCGCTTTCTTT. It encodes CASTAPPGWGPFAFF.

This CDR3 is CASSTQQGANTGELFF. CDR3 coding DNA: TGTGCCAGTAGTACACAACAGGGAGCGAACACCGGGGAGCTGTTTTTT. The genes are TRBV19 and TRBJ2-2, with D perhaps matching TRBD1 (6 bases). The CDR3 totals 16 residues. Trimming left V 4 bases short and J 0 bases short, with 12 bases between. Per germline, CDR1 LNHDA and CDR2 SQIVND (reference sequence).

V is TRBV6-5 and J is TRBJ1-1, with a possible D match to TRBD1 (6 bases). CDR3 length: 14 amino acids. Trimming shortened V by 6 bases and J by 6 bases, and 17 bases separated the two germline ends. Germline V CDR1 and CDR2: MNHEY, SVGAGI. The CDR3 DNA is TGTGCCAGCAGCAGCGGACAGACTACGCCTGAAGCTTTCTTT. Amino acids: CASSSGQTTPEAFF.

This chain connects TRBV6-5 to TRBJ1-2; tentatively, D is TRBD1 (5 bases). This CDR3 is 14 amino acids long. Trimming left V 5 bases short and J 8 bases short, with 18 bases between. CDR1 and CDR2 from the germline V gene are MNHEY and SVGAGI. The DNA for the CDR3 is TGTGCCAGCAGTAAAGGGGAAGGGTTGTTCGGCTACACCTTC. It specifies CASSKGEGLFGYTF.

The chain has TRBV5-4 and TRBJ1-1; unclear D gene. The length of the CDR3 is 14 residues. Trimming removed 2 bases from V and 4 bases from J, with 12 bases in between. Per germline, CDR1 SGHNT and CDR2 YYREEE (reference sequence). The CDR3 DNA sequence: TGTGCCAGCAGCTTCGCGGGGATCGGCACTGAAGCTTTCTTT. Amino acid sequence: CASSFAGIGTEAFF.

This chain connects TRBV29-1 to TRBJ2-2; weak D call: TRBD1 (5 bases). Germline CDR1 is SQVTM and CDR2 is ANQGSEA. Trimming took 2 bases from V and 5 from J, leaving 12 bases between them. This CDR3 has 14 amino acids. The CDR3 coding sequence is TGCAGCGTTGAAAAAGGGGCCAAAACCGGGGAGCTGTTTTTT. The encoded protein is CSVEKGAKTGELFF.

The J gene is TRBJ2-7, the V gene TRBV6-6; 8 bases map to TRBD2. Germline CDR1 MNHNY, CDR2 SVGAGI (reference sequence). With 5 bases clipped from V and 7 bases from J, the junction kept 16 bases outside the gene matches. The CDR3 is made up of 16 amino acids. The CDR3 protein is CASSAPGDSGAGEQYF. The CDR3 DNA follows: TGTGCCAGCAGTGCCCCCGGGGATAGCGGGGCGGGGGAGCAGTACTTC.

The rearrangement joins TRBV5-1 to TRBJ1-5; TRBD1 might be the D (6 bases). The CDR3 sequence is 14 residues long. Trimming left V 0 bases short and J 2 bases short, with 6 bases between. Germline-derived CDR1 and CDR2 are SGHRS and YFSETQ. The CDR3 DNA follows: TGCGCCAGCAGCTTGGCAGGGGGCAATCAGCCCCAGCATTTT. Protein sequence: CASSLAGGNQPQHF.

The rearrangement joins TRBV5-6 to TRBJ1-3; D unresolved. V was trimmed by 1 base and J by 0 bases, leaving 11 bases between them. Germline V lookup: CDR1 SGHDT, CDR2 YYEEEE. The CDR3 is 16 residues long. CDR3 nucleotides: TGTGCCAGCAGCTTGCCCGAGGGCAGCTCTGGAAACACCATATATTTT. Translating gives CASSLPEGSSGNTIYF. Based on the CDR3 plus reference TRBV5-6 and TRBJ1-3, the full variable domain is DAGVTQSPTHLIKTRGQQVTLRCSPKSGHDTVSWYQQALGQGPQFIFQYYEEEERQRGNFPDRFSGHQFPNYSSELNVNALLLGDSALYLCASSLPEGSSGNTIYFGEGSWLTVV.

V usage is TRBV11-2 and J usage is TRBJ2-5; TRBD1 matches 7 bases. Unmatched junction bases numbered 3, after V lost 0 bases and J lost 5 bases. CDR1 and CDR2 (germline): SGHAT, FQNNGV. The length of the CDR3 is 14 residues. CDR3 bases: TGTGCCAGCAGCTTAGATGGCAGGGGGGAGACCCAGTACTTC. This gives the protein CASSLDGRGETQYF.

The chain links TRBV5-1 to TRBJ2-5; TRBD2 aligns across 14 bases. Germline CDR1 and CDR2: SGHRS and YFSETQ. Unmatched junction bases numbered 12, after V lost 7 bases and J lost 4 bases. There are 17 residues in the CDR3. The DNA for the CDR3 is TGCGCCAGCTCCGGAGGACTAGCGGGGGGCTCGGGAGAGACCCAGTACTTC. Translated: CASSGGLAGGSGETQYF.

This chain uses TRBV6-6 with TRBJ1-5; 9 nucleotides match TRBD1. CDR3 length: 15 amino acids. The ends lost 7 bases at V and 7 bases at J; junction bases unmatched: 11. Germline values: CDR1 MNHNY, CDR2 SVGAGI (reference sequence). Here the CDR3 reads CASTLWTGEEQPQHF. For the CDR3, the DNA is TGTGCCAGCACATTATGGACAGGGGAGGAACAGCCCCAGCATTTT.

V and J are TRBV5-1 and TRBJ2-7; 9 bases are a match to TRBD1. The V and J ends lost 4 bases and 4 bases, in that order; junction bases with no gene match: 6. This CDR3 region has 14 residues. CDR1 and CDR2 from the germline V gene are SGHRS and YFSETQ. The CDR3, as DNA: TGCGCCAGCAGCATAGGGGACAGGGAGTACGAGCAGTACTTC. Its protein is CASSIGDREYEQYF.

The chain recombines TRBV7-8 with TRBJ2-1; the match to TRBD2 covers 7 bases. CDR1 and CDR2 from the germline V gene are SGHVS and FQNEAQ. V trimming: 5 bases; J trimming: 5 bases; junction bases outside the gene matches: 12. The CDR3 runs 16 residues. CDR3 sequence: CASSRGPTAGDNEQFF. The CDR3, as DNA: TGTGCCAGCAGCCGGGGACCCACCGCGGGGGACAATGAGCAGTTCTTC.